A single T cell receptor beta chain is shown here with its context. The protocol was immunoSEQ multiplex PCR, while the TCRdb copy is restricted to in-frame clones and leaves out a portion. The sample lists about 10,000 clones, roughly 88% occurring once. This sample is part of a study of blood T cell dynamics during melanoma immunotherapy. The CDR3 length is 14 residues. CDR1 and CDR2 from the germline V gene are SGHVS and FQNEAQ. The junction had 9 bases not matched to a gene; V was cut back by 5 bases and J by 10 bases. Described time point: week 3, after first cycle of checkpoint inhibitor. At 12 weeks after first infusion, RECIST 1.1 defined response for most patients.

The material sequenced was blood, taken from a patient treated with checkpoint blockade. This sequence was found in a human donor with melanoma. V gene TRBV7-8 combines with J gene TRBJ2-1; 9 nucleotides align to TRBD2. Here the CDR3 DNA reads TGTGCCAGCAGCCAGATGGGACTAGCAGGGGAGCAGTTCTTC. Its translation is CASSQMGLAGEQFF.